The 30 T cell receptor beta chains below come from one sample, sequenced in a study of chemoradiotherapy in HPV16-positive cancers. Sequenced by immunoSEQ multiplex PCR; TCRdb stores in-frame clones only, minus some. The table includes 29,000 or so clones, 93% detected once. The source was blood, collected from a patient who underwent chemoradiotherapy. Receptor source: a human donor with HPV-associated anogenital cancer.

In its sample, this clone was seen once. The chain recombines TRBV7-6 with TRBJ2-7; TRBD2 agrees at 9 bases. The CDR3 length is 14 residues. Germline V CDR1 and CDR2: SGHVS, FNYEAQ. J gave up 10 bases and V 3 bases, and 10 bases lay outside the gene matches. The CDR3 coding sequence is TGTGCCAGCAGCTTTGGTAGCGGGGGCCTTCTACAGTACTTC. It encodes CASSFGSGGLLQYF.

V usage is TRBV4-2 and J usage is TRBJ2-7, with 11 bases aligning to TRBD2. The CDR3 is 16 amino acids. J was trimmed by 6 bases and V by 1 base; bases with no gene match: 8. CDR1 and CDR2 from the germline V gene are LGHNA and YNFKEQ. The chain's CDR3 is CASSQVVLAGGGEQYF. The CDR3 DNA follows: TGTGCCAGCAGCCAAGTGGTGCTAGCGGGGGGAGGCGAGCAGTACTTC.

The V and J genes are TRBV7-2 and TRBJ2-5; TRBD1 agrees at 7 bases. The germline CDR1 and CDR2 sequences are SGHTA and FQGNSA. CDR3 size: 15 residues. Trimming cost V 2 bases and J 3 bases; bases outside gene matches: 6. The CDR3 region is CASSLISTGKETQYF. CDR3 nucleotide sequence: TGTGCCAGCAGCTTAATCTCGACAGGGAAAGAGACCCAGTACTTC.

V gene TRBV5-1 combines with J gene TRBJ2-7; D remains ambiguous. Germline V gives CDR1 SGHRS, CDR2 YFSETQ. The CDR3 length is 11 residues. Trimming removed 1 base from V and 5 bases from J, with 4 bases in between. CDR3 coding DNA: TGCGCCAGCAGCTTGACCGACGAGCAGTACTTC. Its protein product is CASSLTDEQYF.

This sequence joins TRBV19 and TRBJ2-3, with D uncertain. The ends were cut back, 4 bases at V and 2 bases at J, with 13 bases in the middle. The germline gives CDR1 LNHDA, CDR2 SQIVND (reference sequence). The CDR3 runs to 15 residues. In DNA, the CDR3 is TGTGCCAGTAGTAAAGTGGCCGATTTCACAGATACGCAGTATTTT. Residues: CASSKVADFTDTQYF. Full variable domain (missing parts from reference TRBV19 and TRBJ2-3): DGGITQSPKYLFRKEGQNVTLSCEQNLNHDAMYWYRQDPGQGLRLIYYSQIVNDFQKGDIAEGYSVSREKKESFPLTVTSAQKNPTAFYLCASSKVADFTDTQYFGPGTRLTVL.

This clone was counted a few times. The rearrangement uses TRBV7-6 and TRBJ1-5; maybe TRBD1 (6 bases). V was trimmed by 9 bases and J by 3 bases, leaving 12 bases between them. The CDR3 contains 13 residues. CDR1 is SGHVS and CDR2 is FNYEAQ in the germline V gene. This CDR3 is CASAGQPNQPQHF. DNA for the CDR3: TGTGCCAGTGCCGGACAGCCCAATCAGCCCCAGCATTTT.

J is TRBJ1-5 and V is TRBV7-8, with D perhaps TRBD1 (5 bases). Deletions cut 1 base from V and 4 bases from J, with 8 bases between. There are 14 residues in the CDR3. Germline CDR1 SGHVS, CDR2 FQNEAQ. The CDR3 sequence is CASSLVGDNQPQHF. For the CDR3, the DNA is TGTGCCAGCAGCTTAGTAGGGGATAATCAGCCCCAGCATTTT.

The chain employs TRBV6-6 and TRBJ1-2; D unresolved. This CDR3 is built from 10 residues. Deletions cut 3 bases from V and 10 bases from J, with 6 bases between. Germline values: CDR1 MNHNY, CDR2 SVGAGI (reference sequence). CDR3 sequence reads: CASSYFSYTF. CDR3 nucleotides: TGTGCCAGCAGTTATTTCTCCTACACCTTC.

The chain links TRBV9 to TRBJ2-3; D not resolved. V gave up 0 bases and J gave up 6 bases, with 14 bases separating them. This CDR3 spans 15 amino acids. The germline CDR1 and CDR2 sequences are SGDLS and YYNGEE. CDR3 sequence reads: CASSVDAATRDTQYF. DNA for the CDR3: TGTGCCAGCAGCGTAGACGCGGCCACGCGCGATACGCAGTATTTT.

This clone was found a few times. The rearrangement uses TRBV7-6 and TRBJ1-2, with D perhaps TRBD1 (5 bases). The CDR3 has 14 amino acids. Germline V gene data show CDR1 as SGHVS and CDR2 as FNYEAQ. Trimming removed 5 bases at V and 6 bases at J, with 16 bases between. The DNA of the CDR3 is TGTGCCAGCAGCCCAATGGGGCAGGGCCATGGCTACACCTTC. Protein sequence: CASSPMGQGHGYTF.

The chain is built from TRBV6-5 and TRBJ1-2; 9 nucleotides align to TRBD1. The CDR3 consists of 15 residues. CDR1 MNHEY and CDR2 SVGAGI come from the germline V gene. After removal of 2 bases from V and 2 bases from J, the junction contained 3 bases not matched to a gene. The chain's CDR3 is CASSYGTGLNYGYTF. The CDR3 DNA reads TGTGCCAGCAGTTACGGGACAGGGCTAAACTATGGCTACACCTTC.

This clone was seen once. This chain joins TRBV25-1 and TRBJ2-1, with TRBD2 matching 7 bases. Germline CDR1 is MGHDK and CDR2 is SYGVNS. V gave up 6 bases and J gave up 3 bases; unmatched junction bases: 2. The CDR3 extends over 13 amino acids. This CDR3 reads CASRPSGYNEQFF. The CDR3 DNA reads TGTGCCAGCAGGCCTAGCGGCTACAATGAGCAGTTCTTC.

This chain links TRBV18 with TRBJ1-6; 9 bases fit TRBD1. Trimming at V came to 3 bases and at J to 8 bases, leaving 8 bases not matched to a gene. CDR3 size: 16 residues. CDR1 is KGHSH and CDR2 is LQKENI in the germline V gene. The CDR3 coding sequence is TGTGCCAGCTCACCGACCGGGACAGGGACGGATTCACCCCTCCACTTT. It translates to CASSPTGTGTDSPLHF.

The chain carries TRBV18 and TRBJ2-7; D unclear. The V and J ends lost 0 bases and 3 bases respectively, with 6 bases between them. CDR1 KGHSH and CDR2 LQKENI come from the germline V gene. This CDR3 is built from 13 residues. CDR3 residues: CASSPPGSYEQYF. The CDR3 bases are TGTGCCAGCTCACCACCGGGTAGCTACGAGCAGTACTTC. The entire variable domain, with the rest obtained from reference TRBV18 and TRBJ2-7, is as follows: NAGVMQNPRHLVRRRGQEARLRCSPMKGHSHVYWYRQLPEEGLKFMVYLQKENIIDESGMPKERFSAEFPKEGPSILRIQQVVRGDSAAYFCASSPPGSYEQYFGPGTRLTVT.

V gene TRBV27 combines with J gene TRBJ2-2; D gene unclear. The CDR3 consists of 18 residues. With 0 bases removed from V and 5 bases from J, the gap between germline ends came to 19 bases. CDR1 is MNHEY, CDR2 SMNVEV, per germline (reference sequence). The DNA for the CDR3 is TGTGCCAGCAGTTTATCCCGCTCGGGCCTCATCGGGACCGGGGAGCTGTTTTTT. Translating gives CASSLSRSGLIGTGELFF.

This chain links TRBV7-2 with TRBJ2-3; unclear D gene. V was clipped by 5 bases and J by 1 base, with 13 bases between them. Per germline, CDR1 SGHTA and CDR2 FQGNSA. CDR3 length: 15 residues. In DNA form, the CDR3 reads TGTGCCAGCAGCCCGGCTCGACGGGGCACAGATACGCAGTATTTT. It codes for CASSPARRGTDTQYF.

The V gene is TRBV4-3, the J gene TRBJ2-1; TRBD1 is a possible D gene (6 bases). CDR1 is LGHNA, CDR2 YSLEER, per germline. Trimming pared 0 bases from V and 5 bases from J, leaving 14 bases between. This CDR3 comprises 16 residues. The chain's CDR3 is CASSQEAGVVDNEQFF. The CDR3 region has the DNA TGCGCCAGCAGCCAAGAAGCAGGGGTTGTCGACAATGAGCAGTTCTTC.

The chain carries TRBV27 and TRBJ1-6; D ambiguous. The V and J ends lost 5 bases and 9 bases respectively, with 20 bases between them. This CDR3 is 16 amino acids long. Looked up from germline, CDR1 is MNHEY and CDR2 is SMNVEV (reference sequence). The CDR3 protein is CASSPYLEKGSSPLHF. CDR3 in DNA: TGTGCCAGCAGTCCCTACCTGGAGAAGGGTAGTTCACCCCTCCACTTT.

The rearrangement uses TRBV19 and TRBJ1-4, with a possible D match to TRBD1 (6 bases). The length of the CDR3 is 13 residues. V was trimmed by 6 bases and J by 5 bases, leaving 10 bases between them. Germline values: CDR1 LNHDA, CDR2 SQIVND (reference sequence). CDR3 loop: CASSGTRNEKLFF. CDR3 bases: TGTGCCAGTAGCGGGACAAGGAATGAAAAACTGTTTTTT.

The J gene is TRBJ1-4, the V gene TRBV29-1, with D tentatively TRBD1 (5 bases). Germline V gene data show CDR1 as SQVTM and CDR2 as ANQGSEA. Trimming stripped 3 bases from V and 7 bases from J, with 18 bases between. The CDR3 totals 15 residues. The CDR3 nucleotides read TGCAGCGTTGAGGCCCCGCGGGGGGGAGGTGAAAAACTGTTTTTT. Its translation: CSVEAPRGGGEKLFF. Combining the CDR3 with reference TRBV29-1 and TRBJ1-4 gives the whole variable domain SAVISQKPSRDICQRGTSLTIQCQVDSQVTMMFWYRQQPGQSLTLIATANQGSEATYESGFVIDKFPISRPNLTFSTLTVSNMSPEDSSIYLCSVEAPRGGGEKLFFGSGTQLSVL.

V and J are TRBV7-2 and TRBJ2-5, with D possibly called TRBD1 or TRBD2 (6 bases each). There are 14 residues in the CDR3. Trimming pared 5 bases from V and 5 bases from J, leaving 15 bases between. Germline values: CDR1 SGHTA, CDR2 FQGNSA. The CDR3 nucleotides read TGTGCCAGCAGCCCTCAAGGGGGGAGTGAGACCCAGTACTTC. Translated: CASSPQGGSETQYF.

This sequence joins TRBV28 and TRBJ1-1; D perhaps matches TRBD1 (5 bases). V was shortened by 1 base and J by 0 bases, with 9 bases between the two germline ends. The CDR3 runs to 15 residues. Germline CDR1 is MDHEN and CDR2 is SYDVKM. In nucleotides, the CDR3 is TGTGCCAGCAGTTTATATCGGGGCCTGAACACTGAAGCTTTCTTT. This sequence encodes CASSLYRGLNTEAFF.

The CDR3 protein is CATSRSRQVAYEQYF. DNA for the CDR3: TGTGCCACCAGCAGGTCCCGCCAGGTTGCCTACGAGCAGTACTTC. This chain uses TRBV15 with TRBJ2-7; D not certain. Trimming stripped 3 bases from V and 2 bases from J, with 14 bases between. CDR1 LNHNV and CDR2 YYDKDF come from the germline V gene (reference sequence). This CDR3 is built from 15 residues.

This chain links TRBV11-2 with TRBJ2-3; 9 nucleotides match TRBD1. The CDR3 loop spans 15 amino acids. Per the germline V gene, CDR1 is SGHAT and CDR2 is FQNNGV. V shed 5 bases, J shed 1 base, and the junction held 4 bases outside the gene matches. CDR3 nucleotide sequence: TGTGCCAGCAGCCCGGACAGGGGTGGCACAGATACGCAGTATTTT. Protein product: CASSPDRGGTDTQYF.

This sequence joins TRBV6-5 and TRBJ2-1; D unclear. The CDR3 loop spans 14 amino acids. Trimming took off 2 bases at V and 5 bases at J, with 10 bases between the two ends. Germline V CDR1 and CDR2: MNHEY, SVGAGI. Here the CDR3 reads CASSYGISHNEQFF. DNA for the CDR3: TGTGCCAGCAGTTACGGGATTTCCCACAATGAGCAGTTCTTC.

The chain combines TRBV7-8 with TRBJ1-1; D is ambiguous. CDR3 size: 14 residues. V was clipped by 1 base and J by 0 bases, with 6 bases between them. Germline V gives CDR1 SGHVS, CDR2 FQNEAQ. CDR3 coding DNA: TGTGCCAGCAGCTTAGGGACCGTGAACACTGAAGCTTTCTTT. It is translated as CASSLGTVNTEAFF.

The chain links TRBV7-9 to TRBJ2-7; D gene unclear. Trimming cost V 5 bases and J 7 bases, with 12 bases left between them. Germline V gene sequence: CDR1 SEHNR, CDR2 FQNEAQ (reference sequence). The CDR3 is made up of 12 amino acids. The CDR3 reads CASSPPSREQYF. In DNA form, the CDR3 reads TGTGCCAGCAGCCCCCCCTCCAGGGAGCAGTACTTC.

The chain recombines TRBV18 with TRBJ2-6; D not certain. V lost 3 bases, J lost 3 bases, and 15 bases lay in between. The CDR3 runs 17 residues. The germline gives CDR1 KGHSH, CDR2 LQKENI. This CDR3 reads CASSPFPQVGGANVLTF. The CDR3 nucleotides read TGTGCCAGCTCACCGTTCCCTCAAGTTGGTGGGGCCAACGTCCTGACTTTC.

The rearrangement joins TRBV7-3 to TRBJ1-1; D is uncertain. This CDR3 is 16 amino acids long. Germline V gene lookup returns CDR1 SGHTA and CDR2 FQGTGA. V was clipped by 1 base and J by 0 bases, with 12 bases between them. The CDR3 loop is CASSLRGQGLNTEAFF. The CDR3 DNA reads as TGTGCCAGCAGCTTAAGAGGGCAAGGTCTGAACACTGAAGCTTTCTTT.

This rearrangement joins TRBV15 to TRBJ2-1; the D gene is possibly TRBD2 (5 bases). The CDR3 is made up of 15 amino acids. The germline V and J ends were trimmed by 2 bases and 12 bases, with 20 bases remaining between them. Germline values: CDR1 LNHNV, CDR2 YYDKDF (reference sequence). The CDR3 sequence: CATSRRPGIGVWQFF. In nucleotides, the CDR3 is TGTGCCACCAGCAGACGACCCGGGATTGGGGTGTGGCAGTTCTTC.